This T cell receptor beta chain stems from a study of metastatic and nonmetastatic thyroid tumors. Study overall: Comparison of repertoires was carried out across blood and tumor or nodule tissue from malignant and benign thyroid patients.

This clone has a handful of counts. Not a single patient had been given any form of treatment at any point before undergoing thyroid surgery. Per the study methods: It was from CDR3 differences across clinicopathological groups that a distant-metastasis classifier for papillary thyroid cancer was built. TCRdb called clones again from the PCR reads with MiXCR. The V and J calls reflect TCRdb's pipeline rather than the authors' work. The sample lists about 16,000 clones, 27% occurring once. Germline loops: CDR1 MNHNS, CDR2 SASEGT. V shed 1 base and J shed 4 bases, with 14 bases lying between them. The CDR3 has 15 amino acids.

This TCR was recovered from a female donor with papillary thyroid cancer or a benign thyroid nodule (not recorded which). Some clones in this sample may be carry-over from other donors' samples. J is TRBJ2-7 and V is TRBV6-1; possibly TRBD1 for D (5 bases). Sequencing used adjacent normal tissue. CDR3 nucleotides: TGTGCCAGCAGTGAAGAAATACAGGTGGCATACGAGCAGTACTTC. This encodes CASSEEIQVAYEQYF.